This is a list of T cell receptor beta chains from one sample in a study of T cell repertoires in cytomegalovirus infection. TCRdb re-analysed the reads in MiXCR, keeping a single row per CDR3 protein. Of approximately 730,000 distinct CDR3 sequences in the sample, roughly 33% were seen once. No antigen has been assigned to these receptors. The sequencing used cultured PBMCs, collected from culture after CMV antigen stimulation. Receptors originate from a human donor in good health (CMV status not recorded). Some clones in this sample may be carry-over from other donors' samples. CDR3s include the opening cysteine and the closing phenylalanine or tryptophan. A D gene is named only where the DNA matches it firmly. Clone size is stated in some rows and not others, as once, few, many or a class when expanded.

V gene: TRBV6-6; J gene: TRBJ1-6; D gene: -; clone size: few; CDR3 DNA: TGTGCCGGCGCAAACCGGGACCATTATAATTCACCCCTCCACTTT; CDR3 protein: CAGANRDHYNSPLHF
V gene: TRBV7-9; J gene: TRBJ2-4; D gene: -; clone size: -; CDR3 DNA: TGTGCCAGCAGCCACCTAGGGAACATTCAGTACTTC; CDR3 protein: CASSHLGNIQYF
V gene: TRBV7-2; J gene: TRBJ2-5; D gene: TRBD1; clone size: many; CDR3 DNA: TGTGCCAGCAGCCCCGGACAGGGGATACAAGAGACCCAGTACTTC; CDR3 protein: CASSPGQGIQETQYF
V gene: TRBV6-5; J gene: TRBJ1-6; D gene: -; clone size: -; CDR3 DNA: TGTGCCAGCAGTTATTTACGGTGGCCAAATTCACCCCTCCACTTT; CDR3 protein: CASSYLRWPNSPLHF
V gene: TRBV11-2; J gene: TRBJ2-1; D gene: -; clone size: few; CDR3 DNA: TGTGCCAGCAGCTCCGCCGGGACAAAATTCTACAATGAGCAGTTCTTC; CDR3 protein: CASSSAGTKFYNEQFF
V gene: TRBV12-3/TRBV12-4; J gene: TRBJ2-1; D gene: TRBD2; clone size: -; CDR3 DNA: TGTGCCAGCAGTTTAGGCGGGGGGGCCCTCAATGAGCAGTTCTTC; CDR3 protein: CASSLGGGALNEQFF
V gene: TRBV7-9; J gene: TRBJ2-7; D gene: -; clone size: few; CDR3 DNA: TGTGCCAGCAGCTTAGGGGGTTCCCCGAGGGAGCAGTACTTC; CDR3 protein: CASSLGGSPREQYF
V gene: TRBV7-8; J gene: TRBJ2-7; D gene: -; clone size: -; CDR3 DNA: TGTGCCAGCAGCTTAGGTGGGACAACCCGAAATTACGAGCAGTACTTC; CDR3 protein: CASSLGGTTRNYEQYF
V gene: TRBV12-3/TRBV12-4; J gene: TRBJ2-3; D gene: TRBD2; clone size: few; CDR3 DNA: TGTGCCAGCAGTTCCCGAACCTGGGGACTAGCGGGGGGTACGCCGGATACGCAGTATTTT; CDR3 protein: CASSSRTWGLAGGTPDTQYF
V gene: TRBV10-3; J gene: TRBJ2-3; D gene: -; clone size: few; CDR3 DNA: TGTGCCATCAGTGGCCCCCCCCGAAGCGCACGGGCGGCAGATACGCAGTATTTT; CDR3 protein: CAISGPPRSARAADTQYF
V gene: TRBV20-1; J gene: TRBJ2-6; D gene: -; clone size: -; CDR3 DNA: TGCAGTGCTAGAGATTATGACAAATCTGGGGCCAACGTCCTGACTTTC; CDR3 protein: CSARDYDKSGANVLTF
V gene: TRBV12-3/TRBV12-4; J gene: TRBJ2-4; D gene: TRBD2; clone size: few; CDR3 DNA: TGTGCCAGCAGTCTAGAAGGACTAGCGGCGAAGAAAAACATTCAGTACTTC; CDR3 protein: CASSLEGLAAKKNIQYF
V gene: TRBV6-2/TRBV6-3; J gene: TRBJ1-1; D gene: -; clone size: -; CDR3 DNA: TGTGCCAGCACTGACACTAACACTGAAGCTTTCTTT; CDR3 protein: CASTDTNTEAFF
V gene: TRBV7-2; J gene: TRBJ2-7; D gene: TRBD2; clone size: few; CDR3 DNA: TGTGCCAGCAGCCCCGAGGGAGGGCCCTACGAGCAGTACTTC; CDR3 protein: CASSPEGGPYEQYF
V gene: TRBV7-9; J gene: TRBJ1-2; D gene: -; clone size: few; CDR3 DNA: TGTGCCAGCAGCCTGACCCCAGAAGGGGGCTATGGCTACACCTTC; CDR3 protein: CASSLTPEGGYGYTF
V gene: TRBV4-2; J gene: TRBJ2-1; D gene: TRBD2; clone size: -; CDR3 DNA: TGTGCCAGCAGCCAAGAGGGATCGGGGGGGTACAATGAGCAGTTCTTC; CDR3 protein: CASSQEGSGGYNEQFF
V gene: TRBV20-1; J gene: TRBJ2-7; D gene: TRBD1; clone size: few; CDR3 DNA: TGCAGTGCTAGAGATCATGCGGCAGGGGGAAGTGTCGAGCAGTACTTC; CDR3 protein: CSARDHAAGGSVEQYF
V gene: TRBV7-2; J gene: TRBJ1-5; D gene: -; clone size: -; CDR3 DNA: TGTGCCAGCACCTACCGGGGCAGGGACCTTCCCCAGCATTTT; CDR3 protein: CASTYRGRDLPQHF
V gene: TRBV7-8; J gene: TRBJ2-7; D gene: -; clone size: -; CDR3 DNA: TGTGCCAGCAGCCAACGGCAGGGCCCCTTGGGCGAGCAGTACTTC; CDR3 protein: CASSQRQGPLGEQYF
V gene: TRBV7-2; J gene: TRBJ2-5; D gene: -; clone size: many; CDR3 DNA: TGTGCCAGCGTCCAACGCCCAGAGACCCAGTACTTC; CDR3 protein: CASVQRPETQYF
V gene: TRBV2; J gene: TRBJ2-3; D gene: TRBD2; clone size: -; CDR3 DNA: TGTGCCAGCAGGGCCGGGACTAGGGATTCAGATACGCAGTATTTT; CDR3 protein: CASRAGTRDSDTQYF
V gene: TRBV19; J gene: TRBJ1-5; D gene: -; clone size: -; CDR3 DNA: TGTGCCAGTACAAAGGGGTTAGCCAATCAGCCCCAGCATTTT; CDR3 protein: CASTKGLANQPQHF
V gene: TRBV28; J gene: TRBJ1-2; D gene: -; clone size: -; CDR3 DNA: TGTGCCAGCAGTCTCCCGGGACGGATGAACTATGGCTACACCTTC; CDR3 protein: CASSLPGRMNYGYTF
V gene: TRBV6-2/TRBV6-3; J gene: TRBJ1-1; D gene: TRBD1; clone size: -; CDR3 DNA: TGTGCCAGCAGCATTGACAGGGAGGCCCTGAACACTGAAGCTTTCTTT; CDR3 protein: CASSIDREALNTEAFF
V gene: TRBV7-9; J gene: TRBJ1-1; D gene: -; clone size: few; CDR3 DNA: TGTGCCAGCAGCTTAACCAAGGGGGGCACTGAAGCTTTCTTT; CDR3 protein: CASSLTKGGTEAFF
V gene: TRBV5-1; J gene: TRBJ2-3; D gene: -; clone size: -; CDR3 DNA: TGCGCCAGCAGCCAAGCTACTCAGACAGATACGCAGTATTTT; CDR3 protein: CASSQATQTDTQYF
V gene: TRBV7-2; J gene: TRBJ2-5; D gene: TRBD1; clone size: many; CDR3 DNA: TGTGCCAGCAGCTGGGACAGGGGGGAGACCCAGTACTTC; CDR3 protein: CASSWDRGETQYF
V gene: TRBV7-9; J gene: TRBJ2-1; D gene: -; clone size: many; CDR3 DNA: TGTGCCAGCAGGCCTCCCCTCTCGGGCCTTTCCAATGAGCAGTTCTTC; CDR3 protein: CASRPPLSGLSNEQFF
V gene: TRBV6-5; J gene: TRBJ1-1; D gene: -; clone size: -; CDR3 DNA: TGTGCCAGCAGTCAGACAGGATTTGGAGCTTTCTTT; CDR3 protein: CASSQTGFGAFF
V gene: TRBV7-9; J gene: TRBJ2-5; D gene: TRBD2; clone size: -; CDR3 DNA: TGTGCCAGCAGCTTTTCGGGGGGAGGAGGAGAGACCCAGTACTTC; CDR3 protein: CASSFSGGGGETQYF
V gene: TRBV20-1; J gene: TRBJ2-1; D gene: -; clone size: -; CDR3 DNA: TGCAGTGCTAGACCCATCCTGACTAGGATTGACAATGAGCAGTTCTTC; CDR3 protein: CSARPILTRIDNEQFF
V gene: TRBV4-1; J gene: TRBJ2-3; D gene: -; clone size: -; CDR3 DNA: TGCGCCAGCAGCCAATGGGGCGGGGACACAGATACGCAGTATTTT; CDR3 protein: CASSQWGGDTDTQYF
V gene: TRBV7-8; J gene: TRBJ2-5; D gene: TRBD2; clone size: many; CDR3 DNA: TGTGCCAGCAGCTTAGGAGAGACTAGCGGGTTCGCGTACCAAGAGACCCAGTACTTC; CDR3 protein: CASSLGETSGFAYQETQYF
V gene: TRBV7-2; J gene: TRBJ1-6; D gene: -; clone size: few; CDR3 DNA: TGTGCCAGCAGCTTAGGCTTCCTTATTCCGTCACCCCTCCACTTT; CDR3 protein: CASSLGFLIPSPLHF
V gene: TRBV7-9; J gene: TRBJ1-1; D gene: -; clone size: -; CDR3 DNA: TGTGCCAGCAGCATAATGCGGGAGATCGCTGAAGCTTTCTTT; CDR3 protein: CASSIMREIAEAFF
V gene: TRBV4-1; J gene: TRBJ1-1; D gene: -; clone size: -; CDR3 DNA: TGCGCCAGCAGCCAAGAGGCTGAAGCTTTCTTT; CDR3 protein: CASSQEAEAFF
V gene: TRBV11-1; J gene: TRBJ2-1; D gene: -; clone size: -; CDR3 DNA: -; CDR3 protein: CASSFGPGAYNEQFF
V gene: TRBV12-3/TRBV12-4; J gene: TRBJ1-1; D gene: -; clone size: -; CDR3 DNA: TGTGCCAGCAGTTTAGCGATTCCCGGACATACGGCTTTCTTT; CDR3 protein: CASSLAIPGHTAFF
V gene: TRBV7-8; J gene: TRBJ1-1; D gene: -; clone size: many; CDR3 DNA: TGTGCCAGCAGCGCAGACAGGAACACTGAAGCTTTCTTT; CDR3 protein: CASSADRNTEAFF
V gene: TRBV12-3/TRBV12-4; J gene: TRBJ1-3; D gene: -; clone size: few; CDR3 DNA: TGTGCCAGCAGTTTAGTGGGTCCCTCTGGAAACACCATATATTTT; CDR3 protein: CASSLVGPSGNTIYF